This TCR beta chain came from a study of blood T cell repertoires in COVID-19. Background on the study: Acute and convalescent COVID-19 samples came from the United States, Italy and Spain.

Across under 25 US areas, participants ranged in age from 18 to 89 years. The method was immunoSEQ multiplex PCR; TCRdb's version includes in-frame clones alone and lacks a portion of them. Of 250,000 to 350,000 clones in the sample, 87% were seen once. Germline CDR1 and CDR2: SGHNT and YYREEE (reference sequence). The CDR3 runs to 14 residues. The germline V and J ends were trimmed by 0 bases and 8 bases, with 12 bases remaining between them. The V call is TRBV5-4, the J call TRBJ2-4; a possible D gene is TRBD1 (5 bases). Sequenced sample: PBMCs or T cells enriched from blood (not recorded which). This TCR was recovered from a woman aged 18-29 years who had recovered from COVID-19. The CDR3 reads CASSLEGAGYIQYF. CDR3 nucleotides: TGTGCCAGCAGCTTGGAAGGGGCAGGGTACATTCAGTACTTC. Together with reference TRBV5-4 and TRBJ2-4, the CDR3 gives the full variable domain: ETGVTQSPTHLIKTRGQQVTLRCSSQSGHNTVSWYQQALGQGPQFIFQYYREEENGRGNFPPRFSGLQFPNYSSELNVNALELDDSALYLCASSLEGAGYIQYFGAGTRLSVL.